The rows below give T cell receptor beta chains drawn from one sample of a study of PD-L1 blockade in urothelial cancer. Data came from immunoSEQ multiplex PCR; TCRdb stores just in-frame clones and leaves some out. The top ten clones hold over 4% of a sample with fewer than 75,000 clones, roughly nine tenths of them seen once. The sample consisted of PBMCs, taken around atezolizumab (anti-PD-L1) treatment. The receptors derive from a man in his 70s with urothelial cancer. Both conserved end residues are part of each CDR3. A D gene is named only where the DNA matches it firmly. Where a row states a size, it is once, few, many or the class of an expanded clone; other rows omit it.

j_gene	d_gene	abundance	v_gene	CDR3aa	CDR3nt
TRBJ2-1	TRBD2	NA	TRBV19	CASSTNPLASGYYNEQFF	TGTGCCAGTAGTACAAACCCCCTGGCTAGCGGCTATTACAATGAGCAGTTCTTC
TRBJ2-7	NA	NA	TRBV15	CATSRDHRVGEQYF	TGTGCCACCAGCAGAGATCACAGGGTCGGCGAGCAGTACTTC
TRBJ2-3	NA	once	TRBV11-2	CASSSVPRGGRDTDTQYF	TGTGCCAGCAGCTCCGTACCCCGAGGGGGACGTGACACAGATACGCAGTATTTT
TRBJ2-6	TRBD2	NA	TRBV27	CASSLSGLTSGANVLTF	TGTGCCAGCAGTTTATCGGGACTAACCTCTGGGGCCAACGTCCTGACTTTC
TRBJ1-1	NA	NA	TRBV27	CASSLTGWNTEAFF	TGTGCCAGCAGTTTGACAGGTTGGAACACTGAAGCTTTCTTT
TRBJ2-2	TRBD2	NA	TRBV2	CASSELPSGGGGTGELFF	TGTGCCAGCAGTGAATTGCCTAGCGGGGGGGGTGGCACCGGGGAGCTGTTTTTT
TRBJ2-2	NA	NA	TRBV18	CASSPRSPSGTGELFF	TGTGCCAGCTCACCGAGGTCACCCTCGGGCACCGGGGAGCTGTTTTTT
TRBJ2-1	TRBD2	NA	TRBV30	CAWKGSSGRDEQFF	TGTGCCTGGAAGGGGTCTAGCGGGAGGGATGAGCAGTTCTTC
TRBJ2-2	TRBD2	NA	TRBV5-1	CASKGSAGGGGELFF	TGCGCCAGCAAAGGATCGGCGGGAGGAGGTGGGGAGCTGTTTTTT
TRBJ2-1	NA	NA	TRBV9	CASSVRSGSANEQFF	TGTGCCAGCAGCGTAAGGTCCGGGAGCGCCAATGAGCAGTTCTTC
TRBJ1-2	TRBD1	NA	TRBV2	CASSGDRGHLWGGYTF	TGTGCCAGCAGTGGGGACAGGGGACACCTCTGGGGTGGCTACACCTTC
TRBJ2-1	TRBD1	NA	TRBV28	CASRVYRGVNAANSYNEQFF	TGTGCCAGCAGGGTCTACAGGGGCGTGAACGCGGCCAACTCCTACAATGAGCAGTTCTTC
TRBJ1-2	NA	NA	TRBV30	CGGEGYGYTF	TGTGGGGGAGAGGGCTATGGCTACACCTTC
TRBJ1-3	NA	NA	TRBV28	CASSLWEGSGNTIYF	TGTGCCAGCAGTTTATGGGAGGGCTCTGGAAACACCATATATTTT
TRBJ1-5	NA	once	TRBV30	CAWSKHSSNQPQHF	TGTGCCTGGAGTAAACATTCGAGCAATCAGCCCCAGCATTTT
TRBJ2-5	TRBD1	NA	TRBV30	CAWSVPGQGEETQYF	TGTGCCTGGAGTGTTCCGGGACAGGGGGAAGAGACCCAGTACTTC
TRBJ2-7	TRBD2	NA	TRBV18	CASSPSGSHEQYF	TGTGCCAGCTCACCTAGCGGGAGCCACGAGCAGTACTTC
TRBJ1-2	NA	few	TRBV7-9	CASSLGSGDYGYTF	TGTGCCAGCAGCTTAGGTTCAGGGGACTATGGCTACACCTTC
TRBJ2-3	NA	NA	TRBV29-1	CSVDSGSTDTQYF	TGCAGCGTTGACTCAGGGAGCACAGATACGCAGTATTTT
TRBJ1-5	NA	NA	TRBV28	CASRVSNQPQHF	TGTGCCAGCCGGGTTAGCAATCAGCCCCAGCATTTT
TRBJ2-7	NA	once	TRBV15	CATSRAGIKAYEQYF	TGTGCCACCAGCAGAGCGGGGATTAAGGCCTACGAGCAGTACTTC
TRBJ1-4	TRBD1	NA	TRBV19	CASSTLLTGGELFF	TGTGCCAGTAGTACCCTCCTCACAGGGGGTGAACTGTTTTTT
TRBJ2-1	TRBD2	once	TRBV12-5	CASGQGLAGYNEQFF	TGTGCTAGTGGTCAGGGACTAGCGGGCTACAATGAGCAGTTCTTC
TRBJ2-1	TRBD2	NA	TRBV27	CASSGRLAGGNEQFF	TGTGCCAGCAGTGGCCGACTAGCGGGAGGGAATGAGCAGTTCTTC
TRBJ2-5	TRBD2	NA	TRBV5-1	CASSLGRSSGEETQYF	TGCGCCAGCAGCTTGGGGCGGTCTAGCGGGGAAGAGACCCAGTACTTC
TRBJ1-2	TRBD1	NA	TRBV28	CASSFPDRVRYTF	TGTGCCAGCAGTTTCCCCGACAGGGTCCGCTACACCTTC
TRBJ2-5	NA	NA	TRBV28	CASKWGRVGETQYF	TGTGCCAGCAAGTGGGGGCGGGTTGGGGAGACCCAGTACTTC
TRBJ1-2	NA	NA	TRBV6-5	CASTQRGTVYGYTF	TGTGCCAGCACCCAACGGGGGACGGTCTATGGCTACACCTTC
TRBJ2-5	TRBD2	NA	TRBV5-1	CASSLVGLAGEETQYF	TGCGCCAGCAGCTTGGTAGGACTAGCGGGAGAGGAGACCCAGTACTTC
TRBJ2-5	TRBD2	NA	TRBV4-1	CASNPGRTSGQETQYF	TGCGCCAGCAACCCCGGCAGGACTAGCGGCCAAGAGACCCAGTACTTC
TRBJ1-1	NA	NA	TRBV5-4	CASSLGSPGQNTEAFF	TGTGCCAGCAGCTTGGGATCCCCAGGGCAAAACACTGAAGCTTTCTTT
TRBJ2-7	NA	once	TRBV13	CASSPGTFYEQYF	TGTGCCAGCAGCCCCGGGACTTTTTACGAGCAGTACTTC
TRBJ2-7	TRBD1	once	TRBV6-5	CASSYSETGAGQYF	TGTGCCAGCAGTTACTCGGAGACAGGGGCCGGGCAGTACTTC
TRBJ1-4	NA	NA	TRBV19	CASSLGQTNEKLFF	TGTGCCAGTAGTCTCGGACAGACTAATGAAAAACTGTTTTTT
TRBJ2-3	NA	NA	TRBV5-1	CASSLDQADTQYF	TGCGCCAGCAGCTTAGATCAGGCAGATACGCAGTATTTT
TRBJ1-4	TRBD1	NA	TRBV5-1	CASSLTAGGKKEKLFF	TGCGCCAGCAGCCTAACTGCAGGGGGGAAAAAAGAAAAACTGTTTTTT
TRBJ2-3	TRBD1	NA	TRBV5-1	CASSLTGQGYTDTQYF	TGCGCCAGCAGCTTAACGGGACAGGGGTATACAGATACGCAGTATTTT
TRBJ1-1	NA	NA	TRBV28	CASSLGESPGTEAFF	TGTGCCAGCAGTTTGGGAGAGAGCCCGGGGACTGAAGCTTTCTTT